This T cell receptor (beta chain) was sequenced during a study of cytotoxic CD8 clonotypes in ibrutinib-treated CLL. Method: immunoSEQ multiplex PCR; TCRdb's copy keeps in-frame clones and lacks some. This sample carries tens of thousands of clones, roughly nine tenths of them seen once, and the ten largest clones take 3% to 3.5%. The ends lost 6 bases at V and 7 bases at J; junction bases unmatched: 7. Germline V gene data show CDR1 as MNHEY and CDR2 as SMNVEV (reference sequence). This CDR3 has 15 residues. Study outcomes and limitations: Different sampling times were used for sustained-remission and progressing patients.

In regard to this clone: Its antigen is not known.

The chain uses TRBV27 and TRBJ2-1; 12 nucleotides align to TRBD2. Sequenced here: PBMCs, sampled after 12 months of ibrutinib treatment. This clonotype was obtained from a human donor with chronic lymphocytic leukemia. In DNA form, the CDR3 reads TGTGCCAGCAGACTGACTAGCGGGAGTCGGAATGAGCAGTTCTTC. This translates into CASRLTSGSRNEQFF.